These T cell receptor beta chains were read from a single sample in a study of blood T cell repertoires in COVID-19. The assay was immunoSEQ multiplex PCR, and TCRdb's table has in-frame clones only and misses some. The sample holds approximately 300,000 clones, approximately 90% seen once. Sequenced material: PBMCs or T cells enriched from blood (not recorded which). These receptors all stem from a woman in her thirties who had been exposed to COVID-19. Both conserved end residues are part of each CDR3. A D gene is named only where the DNA matches it firmly. Some rows mark clone size as missing; the rest say once, few, many or name a class of expanded clone.

j_call v_call clone_size d_call cdr3_aa cdr3_nt
TRBJ1-1 TRBV3-1/TRBV3-2 - - CASSQDQGFTEAFF TGTGCCAGCAGCCAAGATCAGGGGTTCACTGAAGCTTTCTTT
TRBJ2-5 TRBV5-1 - - CASSLRPGGETQYF TGCGCCAGCAGCTTGCGGCCAGGTGGGGAGACCCAGTACTTC
TRBJ2-7 TRBV2 - TRBD1 CASGRTGGPYEQYF TGTGCCAGCGGGCGGACAGGGGGTCCCTACGAGCAGTACTTC
TRBJ2-7 TRBV9 - - CASSARVGVTYEQYF TGTGCCAGCAGCGCCAGGGTAGGGGTGACCTACGAGCAGTACTTC
TRBJ1-6 TRBV13 - - CASSSEGGRVYNSPLHF TGTGCCAGCAGCTCTGAGGGAGGGAGGGTTTATAATTCACCCCTCCACTTT
TRBJ2-1 TRBV2 - TRBD2 CASSEAGGSYNEQFF TGTGCCAGCAGTGAGGCGGGGGGGTCCTACAATGAGCAGTTCTTC
TRBJ2-5 TRBV7-2 - - CASSSSSYLETQYF TGTGCCAGCAGCTCCTCATCCTATCTTGAGACCCAGTACTTC
TRBJ2-4 TRBV7-6 - - CASSLYPGHQIAKNIQYF TGTGCCAGCAGCCTATACCCGGGACACCAAATAGCCAAAAACATTCAGTACTTC
TRBJ2-5 TRBV30 - - CAWSVRYWETQYF TGTGCCTGGAGTGTACGTTACTGGGAGACCCAGTACTTC
TRBJ1-5 TRBV2 - - CASSGWAQPQHF TGTGCCAGCAGTGGGTGGGCTCAGCCCCAGCATTTT
TRBJ1-3 TRBV25-1 - - CASSGSGVIAGNTIYF TGTGCCAGCAGTGGCTCGGGGGTTATAGCTGGAAACACCATATATTTT
TRBJ1-1 TRBV12-3/TRBV12-4 few - CASSLLIRTEAFF TGTGCCAGCAGCCTCCTTATCCGTACTGAAGCTTTCTTT
TRBJ1-1 TRBV5-6 few TRBD1 CASSPGGRVVAEAFF TGTGCCAGCAGCCCAGGGGGCAGGGTAGTTGCTGAAGCTTTCTTT
TRBJ1-2 TRBV5-4 - TRBD1 CASSPWTGGNYGYTF TGTGCCAGCAGCCCTTGGACAGGAGGTAACTATGGCTACACCTTC
TRBJ1-1 TRBV3-1/TRBV3-2 - - CASSSSGNTEAFF TGTGCCAGCAGTTCGTCCGGGAACACTGAAGCTTTCTTT
TRBJ1-4 TRBV4-3 once TRBD1 CASSQDRGTFEKLFF TGCGCCAGCAGCCAGGACAGGGGAACCTTCGAAAAACTGTTTTTT
TRBJ2-7 TRBV9 - - CASSLDRLGYEQYF TGTGCCAGCAGCCTAGACAGGTTGGGGTACGAGCAGTACTTC
TRBJ1-2 TRBV19 - - CASSLGRVHYGYTF TGTGCCAGTAGCCTTGGGCGGGTTCACTATGGCTACACCTTC
TRBJ1-2 TRBV27 - - CASSPRTSEAYTF TGTGCCAGCAGCCCTCGGACCTCGGAGGCTTACACCTTC
TRBJ2-7 TRBV11-2 - - CASRYGGSYEQYF TGTGCCAGCAGGTATGGGGGGAGCTACGAGCAGTACTTC
TRBJ2-3 TRBV30 - - CAWSWGDTDTQYF TGTGCCTGGAGTTGGGGAGACACAGATACGCAGTATTTT
TRBJ2-7 TRBV3-1/TRBV3-2 - - CASSQQYEQYF TGTGCCAGCAGCCAACAGTACGAGCAGTACTTC
TRBJ1-1 TRBV12-3/TRBV12-4 - - CASNRQANTEAFF TGTGCCAGCAACCGGCAGGCGAACACTGAAGCTTTCTTT
TRBJ1-2 TRBV6-2/TRBV6-3 - - CASSLQPIYGYTF TGTGCCAGCAGTTTACAGCCAATCTATGGCTACACCTTC
TRBJ2-5 TRBV3-1/TRBV3-2 - TRBD2 CASSPGLGGSETQYF TGTGCCAGCAGCCCGGGACTAGGGGGGTCAGAGACCCAGTACTTC
TRBJ1-4 TRBV10-3 few TRBD1 CAISTPGGGNEKLFF TGTGCCATCAGTACTCCAGGGGGAGGAAATGAAAAACTGTTTTTT